This T cell receptor beta chain was recorded in a study of cytomegalovirus exposure and HLA in healthy donors. General study points: It was only CMV serostatus that was available as immune exposure information.

The PCR employed 60 Vbeta primers together with 13 Jbeta primers. Method: immunoSEQ multiplex PCR; TCRdb's copy keeps in-frame clones and lacks some. The sample consists of approximately 110,000 clones, 70% to 80% of them appearing once. A remark on this clone: No antigen is known for it.

Germline CDR1 is GTSNPN and CDR2 is SVGIG (reference sequence). The CDR3 loop spans 11 amino acids. Between the trimmed V and J ends, which lost 7 bases and 10 bases, there was a span of 14 bases. V gene TRBV30 combines with J gene TRBJ2-1, with D possibly matching TRBD2 (6 bases). This clonotype was sampled from a man between 50 and 59 years old in good health and CMV-seronegative. The specimen sequenced was PBMCs. CDR3 DNA: TGTGCCTCCAGTCGCCGGGGGGAGCAGTTCTTC. This sequence encodes CASSRRGEQFF.